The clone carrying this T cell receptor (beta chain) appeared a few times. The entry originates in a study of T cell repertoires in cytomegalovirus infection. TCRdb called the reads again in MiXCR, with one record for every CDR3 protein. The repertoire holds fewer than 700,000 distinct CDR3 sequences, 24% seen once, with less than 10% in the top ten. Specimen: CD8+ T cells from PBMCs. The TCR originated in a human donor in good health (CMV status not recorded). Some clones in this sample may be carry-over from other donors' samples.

CDR3 residues: CASSQTYYGYTF. The CDR3, as DNA: TGTGCCAGCAGCCAAACATACTATGGCTACACCTTC. This rearrangement joins TRBV14 to TRBJ1-2; D unclear. Germline CDR1 SGHDN, CDR2 FVKESK. Trimming cost V 2 bases and J 3 bases, with 4 bases left between them. CDR3 length: 12 amino acids.